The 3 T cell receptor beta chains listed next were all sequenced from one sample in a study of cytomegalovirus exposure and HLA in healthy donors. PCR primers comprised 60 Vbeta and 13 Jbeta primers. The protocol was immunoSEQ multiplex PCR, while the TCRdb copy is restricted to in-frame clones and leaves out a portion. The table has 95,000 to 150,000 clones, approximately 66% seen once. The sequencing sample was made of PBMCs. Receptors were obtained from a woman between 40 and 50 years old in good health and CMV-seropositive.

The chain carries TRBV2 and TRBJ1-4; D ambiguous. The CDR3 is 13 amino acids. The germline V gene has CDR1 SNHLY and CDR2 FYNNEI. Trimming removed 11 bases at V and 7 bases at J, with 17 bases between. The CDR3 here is CASGEEASEKLFF. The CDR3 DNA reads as TGTGCCTCCGGGGAGGAGGCTAGTGAAAAACTGTTTTTT.

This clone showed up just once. In nucleotides, the CDR3 is TGCAGCGTCCGACAGGGTAGGAGTGGCTACACCTTC. Translating gives CSVRQGRSGYTF. The rearrangement uses TRBV29-1 and TRBJ1-2; 7 nucleotides match TRBD1. The CDR3 is 12 residues long. From germline, CDR1 is SQVTM and CDR2 ANQGSEA. The junction had 8 bases not matched to a gene; V was cut back by 6 bases and J by 7 bases. The full variable domain, rest sourced from reference TRBV29-1 and TRBJ1-2, is SAVISQKPSRDICQRGTSLTIQCQVDSQVTMMFWYRQQPGQSLTLIATANQGSEATYESGFVIDKFPISRPNLTFSTLTVSNMSPEDSSIYLCSVRQGRSGYTFGSGTRLTVV.

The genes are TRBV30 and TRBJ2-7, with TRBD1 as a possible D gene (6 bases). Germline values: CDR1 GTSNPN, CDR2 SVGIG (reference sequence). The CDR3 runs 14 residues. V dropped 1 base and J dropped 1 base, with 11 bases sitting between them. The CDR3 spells CAWSAGQKSYEQYF. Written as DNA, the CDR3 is TGTGCCTGGAGTGCGGGACAAAAGTCCTACGAGCAGTACTTC.